One and the same sample provided the 19 T cell receptor beta chains below, sequenced in a study of blood T cells in healthy people across ages. Sample-barcoded 5' priming and a J-beta primer mix drove a second PCR of about 7 to 12 cycles. TCRdb itself ran the 5' RACE reads through MiXCR, one entry per CDR3 protein. The sample includes some 320,000 distinct CDR3 sequences, 25% to 30% of them seen just once. The sequenced material came from blood. Source of these receptors: a woman aged 65 to 85 in good health.

The chain combines TRBV20-1 with TRBJ1-1; D is undetermined. The CDR3 is made up of 15 amino acids. The germline V and J ends were trimmed by 1 base and 1 base, with 13 bases remaining between them. Looked up from germline, CDR1 is DFQATT and CDR2 is SNEGSKA (reference sequence). CDR3 coding DNA: TGCAGTGCTAGAGTGGATATAGGGAAGAACACTGAAGCTTTCTTT. Residues: CSARVDIGKNTEAFF.

To note about this clonotype: This could be a read error, since a much larger clone is one nucleotide away. This sequence joins TRBV20-1 and TRBJ2-1; D is unclear. TRBJ2-5 explains the end of the DNA better; the J call may be wrong. Germline assignment: CDR1 DFQATT and CDR2 SNEGSKA (reference sequence). The CDR3 is 10 residues long. Here the CDR3 DNA reads TGCAGTGCTAAACAAGAGACCCAGTACTTC. It codes for CSAKQETQYF.

Comment on this clonotype: At one end the junction does not follow the germline gene, possibly because of a read error. The J gene is TRBJ2-7, the V gene TRBV11-2; unclear D gene. There are 16 residues in the CDR3. CDR1 and CDR2 (germline): SGHAT, FQNNGV. The CDR3 DNA is TGTGCCAGCAACTTCGAATCCAGCCTCACCCCTAAAGACCTGGACTTC. Amino acid sequence: CASNFESSLTPKDLDF.

This clonotype was recorded at least ten times. The chain joins TRBV10-3 to TRBJ2-1; no firm D call. Between the trimmed V and J ends, which lost 0 bases and 5 bases, there was a span of 11 bases. The CDR3 runs to 15 residues. Germline CDR1 reads ENHRY; CDR2 reads SYGVKD. CDR3 bases: TGTGCCATCAGTGAGTCGGTAGGGTATGACAATGAGCAGTTCTTC. It specifies CAISESVGYDNEQFF.

The J gene is TRBJ1-1, the V gene TRBV5-1; 7 bases line up with TRBD1. The CDR3 is made up of 12 amino acids. Germline V gene lookup returns CDR1 SGHRS and CDR2 YFSETQ. J gave up 7 bases and V 7 bases, and 7 bases lay outside the gene matches. In nucleotides, the CDR3 is TGCGCCAGCGGCACAGGGGTGGGTGAAGCTTTCTTT. Its protein is CASGTGVGEAFF.

The CDR3 region has the DNA TGCAGTGCTAGGGGCGTTAGGGGATGGTACGAGCAGTACTTC. This codes for CSARGVRGWYEQYF. This sequence joins TRBV20-1 and TRBJ2-7; tentatively, D is TRBD1 (5 bases). V gave up 3 bases and J gave up 4 bases, with 16 bases separating them. This CDR3 spans 14 amino acids. Germline lookup yields CDR1 DFQATT and CDR2 SNEGSKA (reference sequence).

The sample holds a few counts of this clonotype. V gene TRBV5-1 combines with J gene TRBJ1-4, with D tentatively TRBD1 (5 bases). Trimming stripped 4 bases from V and 2 bases from J, with 18 bases between. The CDR3 length is 17 residues. CDR1 SGHRS and CDR2 YFSETQ come from the germline V gene. The CDR3 reads CASSLGPGPGTNEKLFF. The CDR3 bases are TGCGCCAGCAGCCTTGGCCCGGGGCCGGGGACTAATGAAAAACTGTTTTTT.

The gene calls are TRBV7-3 and TRBJ2-5, with D perhaps matching TRBD2 (6 bases). The V gene's germline CDR1 is SGHTA and CDR2 FQGTGA. The CDR3 loop spans 15 amino acids. V gave up 0 bases and J gave up 2 bases, with 10 bases separating them. In DNA, the CDR3 is TGTGCCAGCAGCTTAACTGGCGGGATACAAGAGACCCAGTACTTC. This gives the protein CASSLTGGIQETQYF.

The gene calls are TRBV5-1 and TRBJ2-3; 7 nucleotides agree with TRBD1. With 0 bases clipped from V and 2 bases from J, the junction kept 6 bases outside the gene matches. Germline V lookup: CDR1 SGHRS, CDR2 YFSETQ. The CDR3 loop spans 16 amino acids. The CDR3 DNA is TGCGCCAGCAGCTTGGGTGGGACAGATCCCACAGATACGCAGTATTTT. Translating gives CASSLGGTDPTDTQYF.

V is TRBV20-1 and J is TRBJ1-3; D gene unclear. V gave up 1 base and J gave up 2 bases, with 15 bases separating them. The length of the CDR3 is 16 residues. Germline CDR1 reads DFQATT; CDR2 reads SNEGSKA (reference sequence). CDR3 amino acids: CSARGAGSSTGNTIYF. CDR3 nucleotide sequence: TGCAGTGCTAGAGGGGCGGGCAGCTCTACTGGAAACACCATATATTTT.

This clonotype has just a few counts. This chain joins TRBV6-1 and TRBJ1-2; D is ambiguous. Trimming pared 5 bases from V and 3 bases from J, leaving 10 bases between. From germline, CDR1 is MNHNS and CDR2 SASEGT. The CDR3 contains 13 residues. The CDR3 region has the DNA TGTGCCAGCAGTCCCACAGAGCACTATGGCTACACCTTC. Encoded protein: CASSPTEHYGYTF.

The chain couples TRBV12-3 or TRBV12-4 to TRBJ2-3, with a tentative D call TRBD1 (6 bases). V dropped 1 base and J dropped 0 bases, with 14 bases sitting between them. This CDR3 region has 17 residues. CDR3 nucleotide sequence: TGTGCCAGCAGTTTAGGCAGGGGACCCACTAGCACAGATACGCAGTATTTT. This translates into CASSLGRGPTSTDTQYF.

The V and J genes are TRBV27 and TRBJ1-1; no clear D. V was pared by 7 bases and J by 0 bases, with 24 bases between. The CDR3 has 18 residues. Germline V CDR1 and CDR2: MNHEY, SMNVEV (reference sequence). The DNA of the CDR3 is TGTGCCAGCACTCCCTCACCCGTAAGAGGTCTCGTGAACACTGAAGCTTTCTTT. This translates into CASTPSPVRGLVNTEAFF.

This CDR3 is CASSLGQGMNTGELFF. CDR3 in DNA: TGTGCCAGCAGCTTAGGACAGGGAATGAACACCGGGGAGCTGTTTTTT. V gene TRBV11-2 combines with J gene TRBJ2-2, with 7 bases that match TRBD1. Germline CDR1 reads SGHAT; CDR2 reads FQNNGV. The CDR3 loop spans 16 amino acids. V shed 1 base and J 1 base; nucleotides not matched to a gene: 3.

This clonotype appeared a few times. The chain has TRBV5-1 and TRBJ2-5; a possible D gene is TRBD2 (6 bases). CDR3 length: 14 amino acids. V lost 6 bases and J 4 bases, leaving 16 bases between the germline ends. Germline values: CDR1 SGHRS, CDR2 YFSETQ. CDR3 amino acids: CASTAGSGLETQYF. Here the CDR3 DNA reads TGCGCCAGCACGGCGGGGAGTGGGTTAGAGACCCAGTACTTC. Variable domain in full (rest from reference TRBV5-1 and TRBJ2-5): KAGVTQTPRYLIKTRGQQVTLSCSPISGHRSVSWYQQTPGQGLQFLFEYFSETQRNKGNFPGRFSGRQFSNSRSEMNVSTLELGDSALYLCASTAGSGLETQYFGPGTRLLVL.

This chain links TRBV27 with TRBJ1-4, with 8 bases identical to TRBD1. The germline CDR1 and CDR2 sequences are MNHEY and SMNVEV (reference sequence). Germline trimming cut 4 bases from V and 6 bases from J; bases unmatched to any gene: 1. The CDR3 totals 13 residues. The CDR3 bases are TGTGCCAGCAGTTACAGGGGGGATGAAAAACTGTTTTTT. It is translated as CASSYRGDEKLFF. The complete variable domain, with remaining parts taken from reference TRBV27 and TRBJ1-4, reads EAQVTQNPRYLITVTGKKLTVTCSQNMNHEYMSWYRQDPGLGLRQIYYSMNVEVTDKGDVPEGYKVSRKEKRNFPLILESPSPNQTSLYFCASSYRGDEKLFFGSGTQLSVL.

This chain connects TRBV3-1 to TRBJ2-1; D is undetermined. The J call may be wrong; the DNA end is better matched by TRBJ2-7. The germline CDR1 and CDR2 sequences are LGHDT and YNNKEL (reference sequence). The CDR3 covers 12 residues. CDR3: CASSQERYEQYF. CDR3 DNA sequence: TGTGCCAGCAGCCAAGAAAGGTACGAGCAGTACTTC.

The J gene is TRBJ2-2, the V gene TRBV12-3 or TRBV12-4; weak D call: TRBD1 (5 bases). The CDR3 has 12 amino acids. V was trimmed by 7 bases and J by 8 bases, leaving 11 bases between them. The CDR3 DNA reads as TGTGCCAGCACCTTGGGGCGGGGGGAGCTGTTTTTT. This codes for CASTLGRGELFF.

This clonotype was recorded a few times. The rearrangement joins TRBV12-3 or TRBV12-4 to TRBJ2-7; D may be TRBD1 (6 bases). The CDR3 extends over 13 amino acids. Trimming cost V 6 bases and J 1 base, with 10 bases left between them. CDR3 in amino acids: CASRQGSSYEQYF. For the CDR3, the DNA is TGTGCCAGCAGGCAGGGGAGTTCCTACGAGCAGTACTTC.